A selection of T cell receptor beta chains follows, all from one sample in a study of cytomegalovirus exposure and HLA in healthy donors. Sequenced by immunoSEQ multiplex PCR; TCRdb stores in-frame clones only, minus some. The sample records about 200,000 clones, approximately 80% being singletons. The sample consisted of PBMCs. The receptors were sampled from a woman aged 18-35 years in good health and CMV-seronegative. Each CDR3 is given with its conserved first and last residue. Clone size is given for some rows only: seen once, a few or many times, or a class if the clone is expanded.

TRBV11-3	TRBJ1-4	NA	CASSQGTLNEKLFF
TRBV9	TRBJ2-3	NA	CASSAGLAGSTDTQYF
TRBV7-2	TRBJ2-3	once	CASSRTGFNTDTQYF
TRBV27	TRBJ2-7	few	CASSLSADSYEQYF
TRBV19	TRBJ2-1	NA	CASSIEQGYNEQFF
TRBV5-1	TRBJ2-2	NA	CASSPGTGNTGELFF
TRBV7-2	TRBJ1-2	NA	CASSLLGGQDYGYTF
TRBV6-1	TRBJ1-1	NA	CASSELPTRLTEAFF
TRBV30	TRBJ1-5	NA	CAWSVLGGNQPQHF
TRBV4-1	TRBJ2-1	NA	CASSQVAGGGNEQFF
TRBV5-1	TRBJ2-5	NA	CASSLAGTGVKTQYF
TRBV7-8	TRBJ1-4	NA	CASSSNRGKNEKLFF
TRBV27	TRBJ2-7	NA	CASSPRDYFYEQYF
TRBV11-2	TRBJ2-1	NA	CASSFGRVDEQFF
TRBV9	TRBJ1-3	NA	CASSRQGDLGNTIYF
TRBV5-1	TRBJ2-1	NA	CASSFLGLAGDEQFF
TRBV4-2	TRBJ1-5	NA	CASSQEAGGGQPQHF
TRBV5-4	TRBJ1-6	NA	CASSFAGGNSPLHF
TRBV7-9	TRBJ1-2	NA	CSSSQMTGGDYTF
TRBV27	TRBJ2-1	NA	CASSFVDRGNEQFF
TRBV6-5	TRBJ2-1	once	CASSAGTSGVDEQFF
TRBV12-5	TRBJ1-4	NA	CASGLLRRTGENEKLFF
TRBV5-6	TRBJ2-5	few	CASSTGPYQETQYF
TRBV28	TRBJ2-7	NA	CASSPPGQSYEQYF
TRBV29-1	TRBJ2-3	NA	CSVASSGEPQYF
TRBV6-1	TRBJ1-2	NA	CASRKDSNYGYTF
TRBV4-1	TRBJ2-3	NA	CASSQRGGQVITDTQYF
TRBV7-9	TRBJ1-1	NA	CASSGGAGRYTEAFF
TRBV30	TRBJ1-5	NA	CAYNEGASNQPQHF
TRBV19	TRBJ1-3	NA	CASSILTEGTGNTIYF
TRBV9	TRBJ2-3	once	CASSVGDTRTDTQYF
TRBV2	TRBJ2-2	NA	CASSGGWTSENTGELFF
TRBV10-3	TRBJ2-3	NA	CAISESGLSTDTQYF